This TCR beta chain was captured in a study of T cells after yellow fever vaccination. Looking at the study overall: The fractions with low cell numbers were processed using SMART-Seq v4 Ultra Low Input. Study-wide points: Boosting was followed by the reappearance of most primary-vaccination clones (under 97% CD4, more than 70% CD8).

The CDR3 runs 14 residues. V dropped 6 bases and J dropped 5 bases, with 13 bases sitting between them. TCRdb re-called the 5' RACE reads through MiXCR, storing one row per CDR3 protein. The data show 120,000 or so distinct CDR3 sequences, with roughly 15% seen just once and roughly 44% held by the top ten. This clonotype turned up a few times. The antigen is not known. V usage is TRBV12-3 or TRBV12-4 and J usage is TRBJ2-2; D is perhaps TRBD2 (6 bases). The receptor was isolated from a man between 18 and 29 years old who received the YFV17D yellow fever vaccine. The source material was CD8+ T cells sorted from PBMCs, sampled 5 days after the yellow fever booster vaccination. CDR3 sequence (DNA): TGTGCCAGCAGGGACGGAGGGATAACCGGGGAGCTGTTTTTT. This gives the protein CASRDGGITGELFF.